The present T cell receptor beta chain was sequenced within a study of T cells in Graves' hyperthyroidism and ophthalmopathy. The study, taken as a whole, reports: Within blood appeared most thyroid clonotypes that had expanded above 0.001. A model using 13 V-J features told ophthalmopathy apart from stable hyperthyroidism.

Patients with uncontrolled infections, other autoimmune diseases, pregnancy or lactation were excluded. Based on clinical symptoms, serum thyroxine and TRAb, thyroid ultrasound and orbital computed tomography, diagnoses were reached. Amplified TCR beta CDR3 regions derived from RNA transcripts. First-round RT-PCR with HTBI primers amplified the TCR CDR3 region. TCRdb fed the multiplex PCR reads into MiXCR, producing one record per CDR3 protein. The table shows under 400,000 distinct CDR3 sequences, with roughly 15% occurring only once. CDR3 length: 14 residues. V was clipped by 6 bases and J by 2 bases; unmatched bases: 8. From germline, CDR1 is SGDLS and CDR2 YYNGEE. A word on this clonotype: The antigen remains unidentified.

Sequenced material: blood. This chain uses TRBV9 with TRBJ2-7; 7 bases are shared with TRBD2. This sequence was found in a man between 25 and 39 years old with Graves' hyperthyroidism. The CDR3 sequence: CASTPGLSPYEQYF. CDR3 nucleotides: TGTGCCAGCACCCCGGGACTATCACCCTACGAGCAGTACTTC.